This TCR beta chain appears in the sequencing data of a study of blood T cells in healthy people across ages. Sample-barcoded 5' priming and a J-beta primer mix drove a second PCR of roughly 7 to 11 cycles. All samples yielded 3 million or more CDR3-containing paired-end reads. One entry per CDR3 protein, called by TCRdb with MiXCR from the 5' RACE reads. Among approximately 810,000 distinct CDR3 sequences listed, 35% to 40% were seen once. Looked up from germline, CDR1 is DFQATT and CDR2 is SNEGSKA (reference sequence). This CDR3 is built from 17 residues. After removal of 2 bases from V and 1 base from J, the junction contained 8 bases not matched to a gene. The study's findings and limits: Per-million-T-cell TCR beta diversity fell roughly linearly with age.

On this clonotype: Its antigen is as yet unknown.

The source material was blood. The chain employs TRBV20-1 and TRBJ2-2; TRBD1 matches at 9 bases. This sequence was found in a man between 18 and 29 years old in good health. DNA for the CDR3: TGCAGTGCTAGACGGCCGGGACAGGGCTTGAACACCGGGGAGCTGTTTTTT. It codes for CSARRPGQGLNTGELFF.